These 20 T cell receptor beta chains originate from one sample sequenced in a study of OX40 agonist ivuxolimab in advanced cancers. TCRdb's copy holds only in-frame clones and misses some; the assay was immunoSEQ multiplex PCR. The sample lists about 60,000 clones, around 87% occurring once. The specimen comprised CD4+ or CD8+ T cells sorted from blood, sampled in a trial of the OX40 agonist ivuxolimab. The receptors shown here come from an adult with an advanced solid tumor such as melanoma, head and neck, liver or kidney cancer.

The chain carries TRBV6-6 and TRBJ2-5, with 7 bases fitting TRBD2. Germline V gene lookup returns CDR1 MNHNY and CDR2 SVGAGI (reference sequence). The length of the CDR3 is 15 residues. Trimming at V came to 4 bases and at J to 1 base, leaving 6 bases not matched to a gene. The CDR3 sequence: CASSFGTTFQETQYF. In DNA, the CDR3 is TGTGCCAGCAGTTTCGGGACTACGTTCCAAGAGACCCAGTACTTC.

In regard to this clone: This CDR3 is also generated by other DNA sequences in the sample. The rearrangement uses TRBV7-2 and TRBJ1-2; D gene unclear. The CDR3 spans 14 residues. V was cut by 5 bases and J by 4 bases, with 14 bases left in between. Germline values: CDR1 SGHTA, CDR2 FQGNSA. The CDR3 sequence: CASSPDGVAYGYTF. The CDR3 coding sequence is TGTGCCAGCAGCCCCGATGGGGTAGCCTATGGCTACACCTTC.

The chain employs TRBV5-1 and TRBJ2-5; 9 bases are shared with TRBD2. Looked up from germline, CDR1 is SGHRS and CDR2 is YFSETQ. There are 17 residues in the CDR3. The trim removed 0 bases at V and 2 bases at J, leaving 8 bases unmatched. The DNA of the CDR3 is TGCGCCAGCAGCTTGGGAATCGGGACTAGCAGACAAGAGACCCAGTACTTC. It codes for CASSLGIGTSRQETQYF.

The rearrangement links TRBV10-3 to TRBJ2-5; 8 bases align to TRBD2. This CDR3 contains 13 residues. The germline gives CDR1 ENHRY, CDR2 SYGVKD. Losses at the gene ends were 6 bases for V and 5 bases for J; bases not matched to a gene: 5. CDR3 sequence reads: CAISQTSAETQYF. In DNA form, the CDR3 reads TGTGCCATCAGCCAGACTAGCGCTGAGACCCAGTACTTC.

A note on this clone: This sample includes further DNA sequences coding for the same CDR3. The gene calls are TRBV5-1 and TRBJ2-5, with a possible D match to TRBD2 (5 bases). This CDR3 is 16 amino acids long. V shed 3 bases and J shed 5 bases, with 20 bases lying between them. CDR1 and CDR2 from the germline V gene are SGHRS and YFSETQ. CDR3: CASSSSPASPGETQYF. CDR3 sequence (DNA): TGCGCCAGCAGCTCAAGCCCGGCCTCACCGGGGGAGACCCAGTACTTC.

V and J are TRBV4-1 and TRBJ2-4; perhaps D is TRBD1 or TRBD2 (6 bases each). The CDR3 contains 18 residues. The germline V gene encodes CDR1 MGHRA and CDR2 YSYEKL. Trimming shortened V by 0 bases and J by 7 bases, and 22 bases separated the two germline ends. The CDR3 spells CASSQEAPRGRLNNIQYF. DNA for the CDR3: TGCGCCAGCAGCCAAGAAGCCCCACGGGGGCGTCTTAATAACATTCAGTACTTC.

The gene calls are TRBV12-5 and TRBJ2-5, with D possibly TRBD2 on 6 matching bases. The germline V gene has CDR1 LGHNT and CDR2 FRNRAP. V was trimmed by 2 bases and J by 6 bases, leaving 10 bases between them. The CDR3 is 13 amino acids. The CDR3 nucleotides read TGTGCTAGTGGTTTGCTGGGGGGAAAGACCCAGTACTTC. This translates into CASGLLGGKTQYF.

This chain uses TRBV19 with TRBJ2-5; 10 positions match TRBD1. The CDR3 extends over 14 amino acids. V lost 5 bases and J lost 4; bases outside the gene matches: 4. CDR1 is LNHDA, CDR2 SQIVND, per germline (reference sequence). CDR3 protein: CASSLDRGRETQYF. The DNA of the CDR3 is TGTGCCAGTAGTCTTGACAGGGGGCGAGAGACCCAGTACTTC.

Of note for this clone: Mismatch with germline at one junction end may stem from a read error. The V and J genes are TRBV10-1 and TRBJ2-1; 7 nucleotides agree with TRBD2. The CDR3 is 13 residues long. The germline V gene has CDR1 WNHNN and CDR2 SYGVQD (reference sequence). The CDR3 spells CASSLNREAPGVF. The CDR3 bases are TGCGCCAGCAGCCTTAACCGGGAGGCCCCCGGGGTCTTC.

The J gene is TRBJ2-7, the V gene TRBV10-2; tentative D call: TRBD2 (5 bases). Germline-derived CDR1 and CDR2 are WSHSY and SAAADI. V was cut by 8 bases and J by 2 bases, with 13 bases left in between. The CDR3 runs to 13 residues. This CDR3 is CASALVLPYEQYF. Written as DNA, the CDR3 is TGCGCCAGCGCACTAGTCCTCCCCTACGAGCAGTACTTC.

This rearrangement joins TRBV23-1 to TRBJ2-7; D may match TRBD1 or TRBD2 (5 bases each). Being an ORF, TRBV23-1 has a function that is uncertain. The CDR3 consists of 15 residues. Trimming took off 3 bases at V and 5 bases at J, with 17 bases between the two ends. The CDR3 loop reads CASSHPIRDPNEQYF. CDR3 coding DNA: TGCGCCAGCAGTCACCCGATCCGGGACCCCAACGAGCAGTACTTC.

The chain carries TRBV6-6 and TRBJ2-5, with 8 positions matching TRBD1. Germline CDR1 reads MNHNY; CDR2 reads SVGAGI (reference sequence). The CDR3 spans 14 residues. V shed 6 bases, J shed 0 bases, and the junction held 3 bases outside the gene matches. The CDR3 bases are TGTGCCAGCAGCCCGACAGGGGACCAAGAGACCCAGTACTTC. It is translated as CASSPTGDQETQYF.

This chain connects TRBV5-4 to TRBJ1-1; D gene unclear. The CDR3 sequence is 15 residues long. The germline V gene encodes CDR1 SGHNT and CDR2 YYREEE (reference sequence). The ends were cut back, 0 bases at V and 0 bases at J, with 9 bases in the middle. The CDR3 coding sequence is TGTGCCAGCAGCTTGGAGGGAAGCATGAACACTGAAGCTTTCTTT. Translating gives CASSLEGSMNTEAFF.

Written as DNA, the CDR3 is TGTGCCAGCAGCTTACAGTCCCTCGAGCAGTACTTC. Translated, it gives CASSLQSLEQYF. The V call is TRBV7-9, the J call TRBJ2-7; D uncertain. CDR1 SEHNR and CDR2 FQNEAQ come from the germline V gene (reference sequence). The ends were cut back, 2 bases at V and 6 bases at J, with 8 bases in the middle. The CDR3 sequence is 12 residues long. The entire variable domain, with the rest obtained from reference TRBV7-9 and TRBJ2-7, is as follows: DTGVSQNPRHKITKRGQNVTFRCDPISEHNRLYWYRQTLGQGPEFLTYFQNEAQLEKSRLLSDRFSAERPKGSFSTLEIQRTEQGDSAMYLCASSLQSLEQYFGPGTRLTVT.

The chain has TRBV12-5 and TRBJ2-3; no firm D call. The CDR3 has 12 amino acids. CDR1 LGHNT and CDR2 FRNRAP come from the germline V gene. The V and J ends lost 5 bases and 5 bases respectively, with 8 bases between them. The CDR3 bases are TGTGCTAGTGGTCAGCCGGGAGATACGCAGTATTTT. Its protein product is CASGQPGDTQYF.

The J gene is TRBJ1-2, the V gene TRBV4-2; 9 nucleotides agree with TRBD1. CDR1 and CDR2 (germline): LGHNA, YNFKEQ. The CDR3 is made up of 17 amino acids. V lost 4 bases and J lost 6; bases outside the gene matches: 15. The CDR3 sequence: CASSPTPSGTGRDGYTF. The CDR3 DNA follows: TGTGCCAGCAGCCCAACCCCCTCCGGGACAGGGAGAGATGGCTACACCTTC.

This clone was observed a few times. The rearrangement joins TRBV19 to TRBJ2-1; TRBD2 is a possible D gene (6 bases). V lost 5 bases to trimming and J lost 2 bases, with 10 bases between them. Germline CDR1 and CDR2: LNHDA and SQIVND (reference sequence). The CDR3 spans 14 residues. The DNA for the CDR3 is TGTGCCAGTAGTCTCCGGGGGACCTACAATGAGCAGTTCTTC. This gives the protein CASSLRGTYNEQFF.

The chain has TRBV7-2 and TRBJ2-7; 8 bases are a match to TRBD2. Germline V gene lookup returns CDR1 SGHTA and CDR2 FQGNSA. This CDR3 is 14 amino acids long. V was pared by 1 base and J by 8 bases, with 7 bases of the junction left unmatched. CDR3 coding DNA: TGTGCCAGCAGCTTAGGGACGGGAGGGGGAAAGCAGTACTTC. Translating it yields CASSLGTGGGKQYF.

The CDR3 protein is CASSPQRNSPLHF. Written as DNA, the CDR3 is TGTGCCAGCAGTCCCCAAAGGAATTCACCCCTCCACTTT. The chain recombines TRBV27 with TRBJ1-6, with D unresolved. Germline V gives CDR1 MNHEY, CDR2 SMNVEV (reference sequence). This CDR3 spans 13 amino acids. V lost 5 bases and J 7 bases, leaving 9 bases between the germline ends.

The V gene is TRBV28, the J gene TRBJ2-2; D is unclear. The germline gives CDR1 MDHEN, CDR2 SYDVKM. The CDR3 runs to 14 residues. V was clipped by 10 bases and J by 2 bases, with 14 bases between them. CDR3 DNA sequence: TGTGCCACTACCCGCCTCTCCAACACCGGGGAGCTGTTTTTT. This translates into CATTRLSNTGELFF.